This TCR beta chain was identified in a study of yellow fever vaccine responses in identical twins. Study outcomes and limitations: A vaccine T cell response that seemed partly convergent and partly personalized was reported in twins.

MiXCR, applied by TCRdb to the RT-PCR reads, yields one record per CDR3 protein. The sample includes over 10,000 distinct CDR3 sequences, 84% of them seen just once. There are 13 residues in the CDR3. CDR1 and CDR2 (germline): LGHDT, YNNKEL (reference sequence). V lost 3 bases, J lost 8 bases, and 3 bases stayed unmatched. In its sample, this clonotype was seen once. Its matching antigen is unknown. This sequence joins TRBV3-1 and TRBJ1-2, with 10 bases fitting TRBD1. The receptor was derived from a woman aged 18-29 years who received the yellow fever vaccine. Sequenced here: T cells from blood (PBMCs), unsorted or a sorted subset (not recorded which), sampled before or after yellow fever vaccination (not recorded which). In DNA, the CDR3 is TGTGCCAGCAGCCAGACAGGGGGCCGCGGCTACACCTTC. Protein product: CASSQTGGRGYTF.